These 8 T cell receptor beta chains share one sample of origin, sequenced in a study of immune cell composition in non-small cell lung cancer. Normal lung sampling was at least 3 cm from the tumour, as distant as possible. Assay used: immunoSEQ multiplex PCR; TCRdb lists only in-frame clones, some missing. The sample carries roughly 8,700 clones, approximately 75% recorded once. Input material: non-adjacent lung tissue. Receptor source: a human donor with non-small cell lung cancer.

The chain joins TRBV30 to TRBJ1-6, with D maybe TRBD1 (6 bases). There are 14 residues in the CDR3. CDR1 and CDR2 from the germline V gene are GTSNPN and SVGIG (reference sequence). V was trimmed by 5 bases and J by 5 bases, leaving 13 bases between them. The CDR3 nucleotides are TGTGCCTGGGGCGGGACAACCCATAATTCACCCCTCCACTTT. Amino acid sequence: CAWGGTTHNSPLHF. Looking up the rest from reference TRBV30 and TRBJ1-6 gives the full variable domain: SQTIHQWPATLVQPVGSPLSLECTVEGTSNPNLYWYRQAAGRGLQLLFYSVGIGQISSEVPQNLSASRPQDRQFILSSKKLLLSDSGFYLCAWGGTTHNSPLHFGNGTRLTVT.

V usage is TRBV6-5 and J usage is TRBJ1-2, with 9 nucleotides matching TRBD1. The CDR3 has 16 residues. After removal of 1 base from V and 6 bases from J, the junction contained 9 bases not matched to a gene. CDR1 MNHEY and CDR2 SVGAGI come from the germline V gene. The CDR3 is CASSYFSRDRGNGYTF. The CDR3 nucleotides are TGTGCCAGCAGTTACTTCTCTCGAGACAGGGGGAATGGCTACACCTTC.

The J gene is TRBJ2-4, the V gene TRBV6-1; TRBD1 might be the D (5 bases). There are 12 residues in the CDR3. V lost 8 bases to trimming and J lost 8 bases, with 13 bases between them. Germline CDR1 is MNHNS and CDR2 is SASEGT. CDR3 sequence reads: CASLHRTDIQYF. The DNA for the CDR3 is TGTGCCAGCTTACACAGGACGGACATTCAGTACTTC.

This chain's CDR3 is CAWRSRGAGSPLHF. The DNA for the CDR3 is TGTGCCTGGAGATCAAGGGGGGCAGGTTCACCCCTCCACTTT. The chain couples TRBV30 to TRBJ1-6; the D gene is possibly TRBD1 (6 bases). Germline V lookup: CDR1 GTSNPN, CDR2 SVGIG (reference sequence). The CDR3 length is 14 residues. V was clipped by 3 bases and J by 9 bases, with 15 bases between them.

This clone was detected only a few times. The rearrangement links TRBV30 to TRBJ2-7; D ambiguous. Trimming removed 4 bases from V and 5 bases from J, with 9 bases in between. Germline-derived CDR1 and CDR2 are GTSNPN and SVGIG (reference sequence). The CDR3 runs to 11 residues. CDR3 bases: TGTGCCTGGATTCTAGGGAACGAGCAGTACTTC. Residues: CAWILGNEQYF.

By sample share, this clone is medium-sized (0.01 to 0.1%). The chain has TRBV5-6 and TRBJ1-1; a weak D match, TRBD1 (6 bases). The germline CDR1 and CDR2 sequences are SGHDT and YYEEEE. Trimming took off 4 bases at V and 9 bases at J, with 13 bases between the two ends. The CDR3 runs to 12 residues. The CDR3, as DNA: TGTGCCAGCAGCGTCACCCAGGGGAAAGCTTTCTTT. This sequence encodes CASSVTQGKAFF.

This sequence joins TRBV30 and TRBJ2-7, with D perhaps TRBD1 (5 bases). Germline V CDR1 and CDR2: GTSNPN, SVGIG (reference sequence). V shed 0 bases and J shed 3 bases, with 12 bases lying between them. CDR3 length: 14 residues. CDR3 region: CAWSVQGGGYEQYF. CDR3 nucleotide sequence: TGTGCCTGGAGTGTCCAGGGTGGTGGCTACGAGCAGTACTTC.

This chain uses TRBV7-6 with TRBJ2-3; D remains unclear. Germline V gene data show CDR1 as SGHVS and CDR2 as FNYEAQ. This CDR3 is built from 16 residues. V lost 5 bases and J lost 0, with 15 bases in between. CDR3 in DNA: TGTGCCAGCAGCCCATTTTATATGGGGAGCACAGATACGCAGTATTTT. It specifies CASSPFYMGSTDTQYF. Using reference TRBV7-6 and TRBJ2-3 for the parts outside the CDR3, the full variable domain is GAGVSQSPRYKVTKRGQDVALRCDPISGHVSLYWYRQALGQGPEFLTYFNYEAQQDKSGLPNDRFSAERPEGSISTLTIQRTEQRDSAMYRCASSPFYMGSTDTQYFGPGTRLTVL.